This TCR beta chain was identified in a study of blood T cell repertoires in COVID-19. In the study overall: Collection of acute and convalescent COVID-19 samples took place in the United States, Italy and Spain. In each case, the material was cDNA or gDNA derived from T cells, B-cell-depleted T cells, or PBMCs.

Germline CDR1 and CDR2: ENHRY and SYGVKD. The CDR3 consists of 19 residues. J lost 4 bases, V lost 2 bases, and 15 bases had no gene match. This clone was observed a single time. In the authors' workflow: Amplifying reference gene primers gave estimates of nucleated cell counts. Clones were sequenced by immunoSEQ multiplex PCR, and TCRdb holds only the in-frame ones, with some missing. That table is the source of V, J and clone size, and D and trimming were worked out from the DNA. The data hold tens of thousands of clones, with roughly 84% observed a single time. The sequence derives from a man aged 35 to 55 with acute or convalescent COVID-19. Sequenced material: peripheral blood. This chain connects TRBV10-3 to TRBJ2-2; 8 bases line up with TRBD1. The CDR3 sequence is CAISERLNRPGQATGELFF. CDR3 DNA: TGTGCCATCAGTGAGAGACTAAATCGGCCGGGACAGGCCACCGGGGAGCTGTTTTTT.